Shown below are 9 T cell receptor beta chains from a single sample sequenced in a study of coeliac disease. The repertoire was sequenced with immunoSEQ multiplex PCR; TCRdb's copy has only in-frame clones and lacks some. The sample records 990 or so clones, around 70% being singletons. Sequenced: intraepithelial lymphocytes from the gut. The receptors shown here come from a human donor without celiac disease.

The chain carries TRBV5-5 and TRBJ2-3; 9 nucleotides align to TRBD1. This CDR3 is built from 14 residues. Germline CDR1 is SGHKS and CDR2 is YYEKEE (reference sequence). V was pared by 2 bases and J by 9 bases, with 7 bases of the junction left unmatched. CDR3 residues: CASSLGQGIETQYF. The CDR3, as DNA: TGTGCCAGCAGCTTAGGACAGGGGATAGAAACGCAGTATTTT. The variable domain in full, with the rest retrieved from reference TRBV5-5 and TRBJ2-3, is DAGVTQSPTHLIKTRGQQVTLRCSPISGHKSVSWYQQVLGQGPQFIFQYYEKEERGRGNFPDRFSARQFPNYSSELNVNALLLGDSALYLCASSLGQGIETQYFGPGTRLTVL.

V is TRBV10-3 and J is TRBJ2-5, with 10 bases lining up with TRBD2. The CDR3 is made up of 16 amino acids. Germline-derived CDR1 and CDR2 are ENHRY and SYGVKD. The junction had 2 bases not matched to a gene; V was cut back by 0 bases and J by 1 base. In nucleotides, the CDR3 is TGTGCCATCAGTGAGTCGGGACTAGCGAGCCAAGAGACCCAGTACTTC. This codes for CAISESGLASQETQYF.

This chain links TRBV5-3 with TRBJ2-5; D call uncertain. TRBV5-3 is assigned to the ORF class and has an uncertain function. The CDR3 length is 14 residues. Trimming cost V 1 base and J 3 bases, with 10 bases left between them. This CDR3 reads CARSLLKRKETQYF. The CDR3 DNA is TGTGCCAGAAGCTTGTTAAAGAGGAAAGAGACCCAGTACTTC.

This chain's CDR3 is CSAAGTGGDEQFF. CDR3 nucleotide sequence: TGCAGCGCCGCCGGGACAGGGGGCGATGAGCAGTTCTTC. This chain connects TRBV29-1 to TRBJ2-1; 12 bases fit TRBD1. Germline CDR1 SQVTM, CDR2 ANQGSEA. The J segment lost 8 bases and the V segment lost 7 bases, leaving 6 bases of the junction unmatched. This CDR3 has 13 residues.

V is TRBV15 and J is TRBJ2-3; 10 bases match TRBD2. With 1 base clipped from V and 2 bases from J, the junction kept 9 bases outside the gene matches. Germline V CDR1 and CDR2: LNHNV, YYDKDF (reference sequence). The CDR3 covers 18 residues. The CDR3 loop is CATSRVSLAGAHTDTQYF. For the CDR3, the DNA is TGTGCCACCAGCAGAGTTAGTCTAGCGGGGGCCCACACAGATACGCAGTATTTT. Based on the CDR3 plus reference TRBV15 and TRBJ2-3, the full variable domain is DAMVIQNPRYQVTQFGKPVTLSCSQTLNHNVMYWYQQKSSQAPKLLFHYYDKDFNNEADTPDNFQSRRPNTSFCFLDIRSPGLGDTAMYLCATSRVSLAGAHTDTQYFGPGTRLTVL.

This clone appeared once. J is TRBJ2-7 and V is TRBV5-6; TRBD2 aligns across 7 bases. The CDR3 totals 16 residues. Germline V lookup: CDR1 SGHDT, CDR2 YYEEEE. The trim removed 3 bases at V and 0 bases at J, leaving 9 bases unmatched. The CDR3 here is CASSSEAGPSSYEQYF. The CDR3 DNA sequence: TGTGCCAGCAGCTCCGAAGCGGGACCTAGCTCCTACGAGCAGTACTTC.

This rearrangement joins TRBV5-4 to TRBJ1-1; no reliable D call. The V and J ends lost 1 base and 3 bases respectively, with 10 bases between them. The CDR3 covers 14 residues. CDR1 is SGHNT and CDR2 is YYREEE in the germline V gene (reference sequence). The CDR3 region is CASSLRRGDTEAFF. The CDR3 nucleotides are TGTGCCAGCAGCTTGAGGCGGGGAGACACTGAAGCTTTCTTT.

V and J are TRBV5-6 and TRBJ2-3, with 9 bases identical to TRBD1. V lost 0 bases to trimming and J lost 2 bases; unmatched junction nucleotides: 4. Germline CDR1 reads SGHDT; CDR2 reads YYEEEE. The CDR3 covers 16 residues. The CDR3 spells CASSLGGDRVTDTQYF. Written as DNA, the CDR3 is TGTGCCAGCAGCTTGGGGGGGGACAGGGTCACAGATACGCAGTATTTT.

The chain uses TRBV5-1 and TRBJ1-1; the D gene is possibly TRBD1 (6 bases). Germline CDR1 is SGHRS and CDR2 is YFSETQ. Trimming removed 4 bases from V and 4 bases from J, with 23 bases in between. This CDR3 is 17 amino acids long. The DNA for the CDR3 is TGCGCCAGCAGCCTCTCGTTGACAGGACCGGGAGGCACTGAAGCTTTCTTT. Its translation: CASSLSLTGPGGTEAFF. The full variable domain, with the rest looked up from reference TRBV5-1 and TRBJ1-1, is KAGVTQTPRYLIKTRGQQVTLSCSPISGHRSVSWYQQTPGQGLQFLFEYFSETQRNKGNFPGRFSGRQFSNSRSEMNVSTLELGDSALYLCASSLSLTGPGGTEAFFGQGTRLTVV.